A selection of T cell receptor beta chains follows, all from one sample in a study of somatic mutations in cytotoxic T cells in rheumatoid arthritis. The method was immunoSEQ multiplex PCR; TCRdb's version includes in-frame clones alone and lacks a portion of them. This sample has roughly 25,000 clones; 70% to 85% occur once, and the top ten carry 9.9%. Sample: CD8+ T cells sorted from blood. These TCRs come from a young woman in good health. CDR3s include the opening cysteine and the closing phenylalanine or tryptophan. A D gene is named only where the DNA matches it firmly. The size of a clone is reported for some rows only, either as once, few or many, or as a class for expanded clones.

J gene: TRBJ2-5
V gene: TRBV30
D gene: NA
clone size: NA
CDR3 protein: CAWSRGGSSSQYF
CDR3 DNA: TGTGCCTGGAGTAGGGGGGGATCAAGTTCCCAGTACTTC

J gene: TRBJ1-1
V gene: TRBV13
D gene: NA
clone size: NA
CDR3 protein: CASSPSRATEAFF
CDR3 DNA: TGTGCCAGCAGCCCATCCCGGGCTACTGAAGCTTTCTTT

J gene: TRBJ1-1
V gene: TRBV6-5
D gene: NA
clone size: NA
CDR3 protein: CASSYSQGSTEAFF
CDR3 DNA: TGTGCCAGCAGTTACTCACAGGGAAGCACTGAAGCTTTCTTT

J gene: TRBJ2-7
V gene: TRBV28
D gene: NA
clone size: NA
CDR3 protein: CASSGLYEQHF
CDR3 DNA: TGTGCCAGCTCCGGACTTTACGAGCAGCACTTC

J gene: TRBJ1-4
V gene: TRBV27
D gene: NA
clone size: NA
CDR3 protein: CASSLSSRGNEKLFF
CDR3 DNA: TGTGCCAGCAGTTTATCGAGCAGGGGTAATGAAAAACTGTTTTTT

J gene: TRBJ2-2
V gene: TRBV2
D gene: NA
clone size: NA
CDR3 protein: CASMRYNTGELFF
CDR3 DNA: TGTGCCAGCATGAGGTACAACACCGGGGAGCTGTTTTTT

J gene: TRBJ2-1
V gene: TRBV10-3
D gene: TRBD2
clone size: NA
CDR3 protein: CAISGTSTDEQFF
CDR3 DNA: TGTGCCATCAGTGGGACTAGTACCGATGAGCAGTTCTTC

J gene: TRBJ2-5
V gene: TRBV5-1
D gene: NA
clone size: NA
CDR3 protein: CASSLEGTEETQYF
CDR3 DNA: TGCGCCAGCAGCTTGGAAGGGACTGAAGAGACCCAGTACTTC

J gene: TRBJ2-1
V gene: TRBV4-2
D gene: TRBD2
clone size: NA
CDR3 protein: CASSQAYGGAGNEQFF
CDR3 DNA: TGTGCCAGCAGCCAAGCGTACGGGGGGGCGGGGAATGAGCAGTTCTTC

J gene: TRBJ2-1
V gene: TRBV7-7
D gene: TRBD2
clone size: NA
CDR3 protein: CASSPSGSSYNEQFF
CDR3 DNA: TGTGCCAGCAGCCCTAGCGGGAGCTCCTACAATGAGCAGTTCTTC

J gene: TRBJ2-1
V gene: TRBV5-1
D gene: NA
clone size: NA
CDR3 protein: CASNRGREQFF
CDR3 DNA: TGCGCCAGCAACCGGGGGCGTGAGCAGTTCTTC

J gene: TRBJ2-6
V gene: TRBV18
D gene: NA
clone size: NA
CDR3 protein: CASSFTMDIYSRANVLTF
CDR3 DNA: TGTGCCAGCTCATTTACAATGGACATTTACAGTCGGGCCAACGTCCTGACTTTC

J gene: TRBJ1-5
V gene: TRBV6-1
D gene: NA
clone size: NA
CDR3 protein: CASIPGVSNQPQHF
CDR3 DNA: TGTGCCAGCATACCAGGGGTGAGCAATCAGCCCCAGCATTTT

J gene: TRBJ1-5
V gene: TRBV10-3
D gene: NA
clone size: NA
CDR3 protein: CAISEGRGDHSNQPQHF
CDR3 DNA: TGTGCCATCAGTGAGGGCAGGGGAGACCATAGCAATCAGCCCCAGCATTTT

J gene: TRBJ2-1
V gene: TRBV28
D gene: NA
clone size: NA
CDR3 protein: CASSVPYRDLLEQFF
CDR3 DNA: TGTGCCAGCAGTGTACCCTACAGGGACTTACTTGAGCAGTTCTTC

J gene: TRBJ2-3
V gene: TRBV5-6
D gene: NA
clone size: NA
CDR3 protein: CASSWRDTQYF
CDR3 DNA: TGTGCCAGCAGCTGGCGGGACACGCAGTATTTT

J gene: TRBJ1-1
V gene: TRBV6-1
D gene: NA
clone size: NA
CDR3 protein: CASSEFVGGNTEAFF
CDR3 DNA: TGTGCCAGCAGTGAATTCGTAGGGGGGAACACTGAAGCTTTCTTT

J gene: TRBJ2-7
V gene: TRBV7-8
D gene: TRBD1
clone size: NA
CDR3 protein: CASSLLTGGYEQYF
CDR3 DNA: TGTGCCAGCAGCTTACTGACAGGGGGTTACGAGCAGTACTTC

J gene: TRBJ1-1
V gene: TRBV11-2
D gene: NA
clone size: NA
CDR3 protein: CASSFALRGKTEAFF
CDR3 DNA: TGTGCCAGCAGCTTTGCCCTAAGGGGAAAGACTGAAGCTTTCTTT

J gene: TRBJ1-1
V gene: TRBV5-1
D gene: NA
clone size: NA
CDR3 protein: CASSLVGRLNTEAFF
CDR3 DNA: TGCGCCAGCAGCTTGGTAGGGAGGCTGAACACTGAAGCTTTCTTT

J gene: TRBJ1-2
V gene: TRBV25-1
D gene: NA
clone size: NA
CDR3 protein: CASSPGPVSYGYTF
CDR3 DNA: TGTGCCAGCTCCCCCGGCCCCGTCAGCTATGGCTACACCTTC

J gene: TRBJ2-5
V gene: TRBV4-2
D gene: TRBD2
clone size: NA
CDR3 protein: CASGAVEAGGETQYF
CDR3 DNA: TGTGCCAGCGGGGCCGTAGAAGCGGGAGGAGAGACCCAGTACTTC

J gene: TRBJ1-1
V gene: TRBV7-9
D gene: NA
clone size: NA
CDR3 protein: CASSSPPRNTEAFF
CDR3 DNA: TGTGCCAGCAGTTCCCCGCCGCGGAACACTGAAGCTTTCTTT

J gene: TRBJ1-6
V gene: TRBV5-1
D gene: TRBD1
clone size: NA
CDR3 protein: CASSRGRDSYNSPLHF
CDR3 DNA: TGCGCCAGCAGCAGGGGCCGGGACAGCTATAATTCACCCCTCCACTTT

J gene: TRBJ1-4
V gene: TRBV7-9
D gene: TRBD1
clone size: NA
CDR3 protein: CASSWGQSGEKLFF
CDR3 DNA: TGTGCCAGCAGCTGGGGACAGTCGGGTGAAAAACTGTTTTTT

J gene: TRBJ1-2
V gene: TRBV28
D gene: NA
clone size: NA
CDR3 protein: CASSYPHYGYTF
CDR3 DNA: TGTGCCAGCAGTTACCCCCACTATGGCTACACCTTC

J gene: TRBJ2-1
V gene: TRBV6-1
D gene: NA
clone size: NA
CDR3 protein: CASSVWGIFPNNEQFF
CDR3 DNA: TGTGCCAGCAGTGTTTGGGGGATTTTTCCGAACAATGAGCAGTTCTTC

J gene: TRBJ2-3
V gene: TRBV12-5
D gene: TRBD2
clone size: NA
CDR3 protein: CASGFGLAGASTDTQYF
CDR3 DNA: TGTGCTAGTGGTTTCGGGCTAGCGGGGGCCAGCACAGATACGCAGTATTTT

J gene: TRBJ1-2
V gene: TRBV14
D gene: NA
clone size: NA
CDR3 protein: CASSLATYGYTF
CDR3 DNA: TGTGCCAGCAGCCTTGCAACATATGGCTACACCTTC

J gene: TRBJ1-1
V gene: TRBV6-5
D gene: NA
clone size: NA
CDR3 protein: CASSPAGTEAFF
CDR3 DNA: TGTGCCAGCAGTCCAGCGGGGACTGAAGCTTTCTTT

J gene: TRBJ2-5
V gene: TRBV9
D gene: TRBD2
clone size: once
CDR3 protein: CASSQTSGRETQYF
CDR3 DNA: TGTGCCAGCAGCCAAACTAGCGGGCGGGAGACCCAGTACTTC

J gene: TRBJ2-7
V gene: TRBV7-6
D gene: NA
clone size: NA
CDR3 protein: CASSLVGGRDEQYF
CDR3 DNA: TGTGCCAGCAGCTTAGTGGGGGGAAGGGACGAGCAGTACTTC

J gene: TRBJ2-5
V gene: TRBV11-2
D gene: NA
clone size: NA
CDR3 protein: CASSLEVRGSEETQYF
CDR3 DNA: TGTGCCAGCAGCTTAGAGGTCAGGGGCTCGGAGGAGACCCAGTACTTC

J gene: TRBJ1-4
V gene: TRBV7-7
D gene: NA
clone size: NA
CDR3 protein: CASSLAAGGPTNEKLFF
CDR3 DNA: TGTGCTAGCAGCTTAGCGGCGGGGGGCCCAACTAATGAAAAACTGTTTTTT

J gene: TRBJ2-3
V gene: TRBV19
D gene: TRBD2
clone size: NA
CDR3 protein: CASSLTSLSTDTQYF
CDR3 DNA: TGTGCCAGTAGCCTGACTAGCCTTAGCACAGATACGCAGTATTTT

J gene: TRBJ2-1
V gene: TRBV4-1
D gene: NA
clone size: NA
CDR3 protein: CASSPGLGGVDEQFF
CDR3 DNA: TGCGCCAGCAGCCCCGGGCTAGGCGGTGTCGATGAGCAGTTCTTC

J gene: TRBJ2-1
V gene: TRBV2
D gene: NA
clone size: NA
CDR3 protein: CASSAGSRGEQFF
CDR3 DNA: TGTGCCAGCAGTGCCGGCAGCCGGGGTGAGCAGTTCTTC

J gene: TRBJ2-5
V gene: TRBV2
D gene: NA
clone size: NA
CDR3 protein: CASSVLAEQGETQYF
CDR3 DNA: TGTGCCAGCAGTGTTCTGGCGGAACAGGGAGAGACCCAGTACTTC

J gene: TRBJ2-6
V gene: TRBV10-3
D gene: TRBD2
clone size: NA
CDR3 protein: CAISDSLAGAGANVLTF
CDR3 DNA: TGTGCCATCAGTGACTCGCTAGCGGGAGCTGGGGCCAACGTCCTGACTTTC

J gene: TRBJ1-1
V gene: TRBV7-9
D gene: TRBD1
clone size: NA
CDR3 protein: CASSLGTVTEAFF
CDR3 DNA: TGTGCCAGCAGCCTGGGGACAGTCACTGAAGCTTTCTTT

J gene: TRBJ1-1
V gene: TRBV5-4
D gene: NA
clone size: NA
CDR3 protein: CASSLSLGAEAFF
CDR3 DNA: TGTGCCAGCAGCTTGAGTTTAGGCGCTGAAGCTTTCTTT

J gene: TRBJ1-1
V gene: TRBV2
D gene: NA
clone size: few
CDR3 protein: CASGAAQRGTEAFF
CDR3 DNA: TGTGCCAGCGGGGCCGCCCAAAGAGGGACTGAAGCTTTCTTT

J gene: TRBJ2-7
V gene: TRBV19
D gene: TRBD2
clone size: NA
CDR3 protein: CASSQLAGGYEQYF
CDR3 DNA: TGTGCCAGTAGTCAACTAGCGGGAGGTTACGAGCAGTACTTC

J gene: TRBJ2-1
V gene: TRBV5-4
D gene: TRBD2
clone size: NA
CDR3 protein: CASRLAGGPPNEQFF
CDR3 DNA: TGTGCCAGCAGGTTAGCGGGAGGGCCGCCCAATGAGCAGTTCTTC

J gene: TRBJ1-2
V gene: TRBV30
D gene: NA
clone size: NA
CDR3 protein: CAWDLGQQFDYGYTF
CDR3 DNA: TGTGCCTGGGATCTCGGACAACAATTCGACTATGGCTACACCTTC

J gene: TRBJ1-2
V gene: TRBV5-5
D gene: TRBD1
clone size: NA
CDR3 protein: CASSLNEGGVVGDGYTF
CDR3 DNA: TGTGCCAGCAGCTTAAATGAAGGGGGCGTTGTGGGGGATGGCTACACCTTC

J gene: TRBJ1-2
V gene: TRBV28
D gene: TRBD1
clone size: NA
CDR3 protein: CASRPQGGLYGYTF
CDR3 DNA: TGTGCCAGTCGTCCCCAGGGGGGACTCTATGGCTACACCTTC

J gene: TRBJ2-2
V gene: TRBV9
D gene: NA
clone size: NA
CDR3 protein: CASSAVTGTYVGELFF
CDR3 DNA: TGTGCCAGCAGCGCCGTAACAGGGACCTACGTCGGGGAGCTGTTTTTT

J gene: TRBJ2-1
V gene: TRBV27
D gene: TRBD2
clone size: once
CDR3 protein: CASSFSGSSYNEQFF
CDR3 DNA: TGTGCCAGCAGTTTTAGCGGGAGCTCCTACAATGAGCAGTTCTTC

J gene: TRBJ2-5
V gene: TRBV11-2
D gene: NA
clone size: NA
CDR3 protein: CASSWTSETQYF
CDR3 DNA: TGTGCCAGCAGCTGGACGTCTGAGACCCAGTACTTC

J gene: TRBJ1-6
V gene: TRBV28
D gene: TRBD1
clone size: NA
CDR3 protein: CASITSTGAYSPLHF
CDR3 DNA: TGTGCCAGCATTACCTCGACAGGGGCCTATTCACCCCTCCACTTT